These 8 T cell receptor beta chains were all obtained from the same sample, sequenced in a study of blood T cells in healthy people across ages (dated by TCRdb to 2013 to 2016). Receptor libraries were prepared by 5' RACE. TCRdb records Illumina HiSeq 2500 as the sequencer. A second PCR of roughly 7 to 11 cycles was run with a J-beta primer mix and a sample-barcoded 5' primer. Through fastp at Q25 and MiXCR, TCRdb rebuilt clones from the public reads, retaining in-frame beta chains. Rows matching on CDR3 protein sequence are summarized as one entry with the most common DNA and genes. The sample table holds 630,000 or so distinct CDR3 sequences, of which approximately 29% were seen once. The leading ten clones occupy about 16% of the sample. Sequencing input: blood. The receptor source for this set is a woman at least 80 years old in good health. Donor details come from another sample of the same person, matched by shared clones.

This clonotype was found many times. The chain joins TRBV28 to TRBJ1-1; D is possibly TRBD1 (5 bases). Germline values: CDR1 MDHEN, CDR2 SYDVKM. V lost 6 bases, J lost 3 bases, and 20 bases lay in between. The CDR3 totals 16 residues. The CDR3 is CASSPGGGLSYTEAFF. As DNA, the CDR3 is TGTGCCAGCAGCCCTGGTGGGGGTTTGTCGTACACTGAAGCTTTCTTT.

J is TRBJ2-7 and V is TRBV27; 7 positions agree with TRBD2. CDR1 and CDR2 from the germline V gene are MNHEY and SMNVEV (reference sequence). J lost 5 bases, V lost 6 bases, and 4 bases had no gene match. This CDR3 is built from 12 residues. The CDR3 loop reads CASRAGTNEQYF. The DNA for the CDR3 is TGTGCCAGCAGAGCGGGGACGAACGAGCAGTACTTC.

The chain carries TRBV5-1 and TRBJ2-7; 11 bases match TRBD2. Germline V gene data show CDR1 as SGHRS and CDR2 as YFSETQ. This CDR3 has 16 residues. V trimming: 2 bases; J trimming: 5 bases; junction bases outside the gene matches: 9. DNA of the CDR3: TGCGCCAGCAGCTTAAACTTAGCGGGAGGGCCGAACGAGCAGTACTTC. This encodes CASSLNLAGGPNEQYF.

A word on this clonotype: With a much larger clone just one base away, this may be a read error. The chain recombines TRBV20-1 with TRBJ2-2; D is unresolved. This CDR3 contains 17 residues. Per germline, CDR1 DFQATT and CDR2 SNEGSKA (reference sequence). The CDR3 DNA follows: TGCAGTGCTTCGGACCCTATTCGCAGCCCGAACGCCGGGGAGCTGTTTTTT. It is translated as CSASDPIRSPNAGELFF.

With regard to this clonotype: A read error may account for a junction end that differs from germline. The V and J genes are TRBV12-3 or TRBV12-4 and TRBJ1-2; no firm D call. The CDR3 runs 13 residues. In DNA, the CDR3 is TGTACCAGCAGTTTGGGTGGAAGCTATGGCTACACCTTC. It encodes CTSSLGGSYGYTF.

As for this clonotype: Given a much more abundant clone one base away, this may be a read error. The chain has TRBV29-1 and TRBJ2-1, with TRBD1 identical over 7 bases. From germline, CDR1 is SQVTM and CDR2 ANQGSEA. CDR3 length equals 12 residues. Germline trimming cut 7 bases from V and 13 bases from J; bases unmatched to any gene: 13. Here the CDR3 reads CSGQGIFETQFF. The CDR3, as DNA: TGCAGCGGACAGGGAATTTTTGAGACCCAGTTCTTC.

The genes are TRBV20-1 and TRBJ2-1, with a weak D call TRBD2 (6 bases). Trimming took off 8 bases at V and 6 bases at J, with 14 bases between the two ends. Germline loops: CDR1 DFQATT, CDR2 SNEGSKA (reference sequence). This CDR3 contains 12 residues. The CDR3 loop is CSSGAAFNEQFF. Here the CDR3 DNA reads TGCAGTTCGGGAGCCGCGTTCAATGAGCAGTTCTTC.

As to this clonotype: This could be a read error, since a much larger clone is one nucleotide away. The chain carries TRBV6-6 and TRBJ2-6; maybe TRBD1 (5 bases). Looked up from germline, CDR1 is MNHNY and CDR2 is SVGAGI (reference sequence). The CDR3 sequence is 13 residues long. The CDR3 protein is CASSNSGANVRTF. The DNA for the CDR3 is TGTGCCAGCAGTAACTCTGGGGCCAACGTCCGGACTTTC.